The 16 T cell receptor beta chains below all came from one sample that was sequenced in a study of lymphopenia after photon versus proton radiotherapy. Clones were read by immunoSEQ multiplex PCR, and TCRdb kept only the in-frame ones, dropping some. Counted here are about 70,000 clones, over 80% occurring once; the ten biggest clones make up roughly a tenth. The sequences come from peripheral blood, collected from a patient treated with proton-based radiotherapy. The receptors derive from a man of 80 years or more with esophageal cancer.

The CDR3 is CASSPDTYTGELFF. The CDR3 DNA reads as TGTGCCAGCAGCCCGGACACTTACACCGGGGAGCTGTTTTTT. The gene calls are TRBV7-2 and TRBJ2-2; maybe TRBD1 (5 bases). V dropped 5 bases and J dropped 3 bases, with 10 bases sitting between them. The germline V gene has CDR1 SGHTA and CDR2 FQGNSA. This CDR3 is built from 14 residues.

The chain joins TRBV7-2 to TRBJ2-3; 8 nucleotides line up with TRBD2. The CDR3 runs 15 residues. Germline values: CDR1 SGHTA, CDR2 FQGNSA. Germline trimming cut 3 bases from V and 6 bases from J; bases unmatched to any gene: 8. The CDR3 loop is CASSFRPSGLDTQYF. The CDR3 DNA reads TGTGCCAGCAGCTTCCGGCCTAGCGGGTTGGATACGCAGTATTTT.

V gene TRBV4-3 combines with J gene TRBJ2-7, with 7 bases fitting TRBD2. CDR1 and CDR2 (germline): LGHNA, YSLEER. The CDR3 is made up of 18 amino acids. J was trimmed by 0 bases and V by 0 bases; bases with no gene match: 11. The CDR3 DNA reads as TGCGCCAGCAGCCAAGAGATTCCCAGCGGGGCCTTCTCCTACGAGCAGTACTTC. This translates into CASSQEIPSGAFSYEQYF.

The chain combines TRBV5-1 with TRBJ2-7; D gene unclear. V was cut by 0 bases and J by 4 bases, with 5 bases left in between. Germline values: CDR1 SGHRS, CDR2 YFSETQ. The CDR3 has 12 amino acids. The CDR3: CASSLVGYEQYF. CDR3 nucleotides: TGCGCCAGCAGCTTGGTTGGATACGAGCAGTACTTC.

The rearrangement joins TRBV12-2 to TRBJ1-3; the table's D call, TRBD1, has no DNA check behind it. TRBV12-2 is a listed pseudogene. The CDR3 is 18 residues long. The chain's CDR3 is CASRLPRQGPREVDTIYF. The CDR3 bases are TGTGCAAGTCGCTTACCACGACAGGGACCACGGGAAGTTGACACCATATATTTT.

The J gene is TRBJ1-5, the V gene TRBV18; a weak D match, TRBD1 (5 bases). The germline V gene encodes CDR1 KGHSH and CDR2 LQKENI. V was cut by 0 bases and J by 0 bases, with 12 bases left in between. The CDR3 runs 17 residues. The CDR3 DNA reads TGTGCCAGCTCACCACCGGGGACGGGAGATAGCAATCAGCCCCAGCATTTT. It yields the protein CASSPPGTGDSNQPQHF. Using reference TRBV18 and TRBJ1-5 for the parts outside the CDR3, the full variable domain is NAGVMQNPRHLVRRRGQEARLRCSPMKGHSHVYWYRQLPEEGLKFMVYLQKENIIDESGMPKERFSAEFPKEGPSILRIQQVVRGDSAAYFCASSPPGTGDSNQPQHFGDGTRLSIL.

The CDR3 nucleotides are TGTGCCAGCAGCTTAGGCAAATACAATGAGCAGTTCTTC. It yields the protein CASSLGKYNEQFF. The chain links TRBV7-2 to TRBJ2-1; D ambiguous. Germline V gene sequence: CDR1 SGHTA, CDR2 FQGNSA. The CDR3 totals 13 residues. Trimming cost V 1 base and J 4 bases, with 5 bases left between them.

The rearrangement uses TRBV4-3 and TRBJ1-2, with D perhaps TRBD1 (5 bases). From germline, CDR1 is LGHNA and CDR2 YSLEER. This CDR3 is built from 16 residues. V was pared by 0 bases and J by 2 bases, with 13 bases between. CDR3 region: CASSQDLGTANYGYTF. The CDR3 bases are TGCGCCAGCAGCCAAGACTTGGGGACTGCCAACTATGGCTACACCTTC.

This clone was observed a single time. The J gene is TRBJ2-5, the V gene TRBV18, with 7 bases aligning to TRBD1. V shed 4 bases, J shed 2 bases, and the junction held 7 bases outside the gene matches. The CDR3 spans 15 residues. The germline V gene encodes CDR1 KGHSH and CDR2 LQKENI. The CDR3, as DNA: TGTGCCAGCTCACGAGCCCCCAGGGGGCAAGAGACCCAGTACTTC. This sequence encodes CASSRAPRGQETQYF.

The chain links TRBV20-1 to TRBJ2-1; D is unresolved. Germline V gene data show CDR1 as DFQATT and CDR2 as SNEGSKA (reference sequence). This CDR3 spans 10 amino acids. V lost 5 bases to trimming and J lost 3 bases, with 2 bases between them. The CDR3 sequence is CSAHYNEQFF. The CDR3 coding sequence is TGCAGTGCTCACTACAATGAGCAGTTCTTC.

Details on this clone: The junction differs from germline at one of its ends, possibly a read error. V is TRBV2 and J is TRBJ2-5, with D perhaps being TRBD1 or TRBD2 (5 bases each). The CDR3 extends over 13 amino acids. The germline CDR1 and CDR2 sequences are SNHLY and FYNNEI. The CDR3 DNA reads TGTGCCAGCAGTTACGGGACGGTAGAGGCCCAGTACTTC. This encodes CASSYGTVEAQYF.

V usage is TRBV14 and J usage is TRBJ2-4; D possibly matches TRBD1 or TRBD2 (5 bases each). The germline gives CDR1 SGHDN, CDR2 FVKESK. The length of the CDR3 is 15 residues. The V and J ends lost 2 bases and 2 bases respectively, with 10 bases between them. CDR3 in amino acids: CASSQKGTTKNIQYF. CDR3 sequence (DNA): TGTGCCAGCAGCCAAAAAGGGACGACCAAAAACATTCAGTACTTC.

The chain couples TRBV19 to TRBJ2-5, with TRBD1 as a possible D gene (5 bases). Trimming cost V 5 bases and J 1 base, with 14 bases left between them. The CDR3 totals 15 residues. Germline CDR1 and CDR2: LNHDA and SQIVND (reference sequence). The CDR3 protein is CASSLLGRAQETQYF. CDR3 DNA sequence: TGTGCCAGTAGTTTATTAGGCAGGGCCCAAGAGACCCAGTACTTC.

Comments on this clone: Other DNA sequences of this sample code for an identical CDR3. The chain recombines TRBV9 with TRBJ1-1; TRBD1 matches at 9 bases. Unmatched junction bases numbered 5, after V lost 1 base and J lost 4 bases. The CDR3 extends over 15 amino acids. CDR1 and CDR2 from the germline V gene are SGDLS and YYNGEE. Here the CDR3 reads CASSVTGQGGTEAFF. The CDR3 nucleotides read TGTGCCAGCAGCGTAACGGGACAGGGTGGCACTGAAGCTTTCTTT.

CDR3 nucleotide sequence: TGTGCCAGCAGCTTAGAGTTGCAGATCTACAATGAGCAGTTCTTC. As protein: CASSLELQIYNEQFF. V and J are TRBV7-7 and TRBJ2-1; D remains unclear. CDR1 and CDR2 (germline): SSHAT, FNYEAQ (reference sequence). V was clipped by 1 base and J by 3 bases, with 10 bases between them. The CDR3 spans 15 residues.

The chain combines TRBV11-2 with TRBJ1-1; 7 bases fit TRBD1. V was clipped by 5 bases and J by 3 bases; unmatched bases: 6. CDR3 size: 14 residues. CDR1 is SGHAT and CDR2 is FQNNGV in the germline V gene. In DNA, the CDR3 is TGTGCCAGCAGCAAGACAGGGAGGGACACTGAAGCTTTCTTT. It encodes CASSKTGRDTEAFF.